The 17 T cell receptor beta chains below come from one sample, sequenced in a study of blood T cell repertoires in COVID-19. Profiling relied on immunoSEQ multiplex PCR, and the TCRdb table lists in-frame clones only, not all of them. The sample yields 250,000 to 400,000 clones, more than 75% seen once. Material: PBMCs or T cells enriched from blood (not recorded which). These receptors came from a woman aged 25 to 39 who had recovered from COVID-19.

The genes are TRBV6-2 or TRBV6-3 and TRBJ1-1; D call uncertain. The length of the CDR3 is 16 residues. Germline-derived CDR1 and CDR2 are MNHEY and SVGEGT. V lost 2 bases to trimming and J lost 3 bases, with 16 bases between them. CDR3 sequence: CASSYGWAGKDTEAFF. The CDR3 nucleotides are TGTGCCAGCAGTTACGGGTGGGCGGGGAAGGACACTGAAGCTTTCTTT.

V is TRBV28 and J is TRBJ2-1; D might be TRBD2 (6 bases). V shed 4 bases and J shed 1 base, with 11 bases lying between them. Germline V gene data show CDR1 as MDHEN and CDR2 as SYDVKM. CDR3 length: 15 amino acids. DNA of the CDR3: TGTGCCAGCAGTTCTTCCGGGGGTTCCTACAATGAGCAGTTCTTC. Its protein is CASSSSGGSYNEQFF. Complete variable domain (other parts from reference TRBV28 and TRBJ2-1): DVKVTQSSRYLVKRTGEKVFLECVQDMDHENMFWYRQDPGLGLRLIYFSYDVKMKEKGDIPEGYSVSREKKERFSLILESASTNQTSMYLCASSSSGGSYNEQFFGPGTRLTVL.

A few counts support this clone. The chain uses TRBV27 and TRBJ1-5, with 7 bases matching TRBD1. The V gene's germline CDR1 is MNHEY and CDR2 SMNVEV (reference sequence). The J segment lost 4 bases and the V segment lost 5 bases, leaving 8 bases of the junction unmatched. The CDR3 totals 15 residues. This CDR3 reads CASSPHDRVNQPQHF. Here the CDR3 DNA reads TGTGCCAGCAGTCCGCATGACAGGGTAAATCAGCCCCAGCATTTT.

V and J are TRBV2 and TRBJ1-5; 9 positions match TRBD1. The CDR3 spans 14 residues. Trimming took 6 bases from V and 1 from J; bases not matched to a gene: 1. Looked up from germline, CDR1 is SNHLY and CDR2 is FYNNEI. The CDR3 nucleotides read TGTGCCAGCAGGGACAGGGGAAGCAATCAGCCCCAGCATTTT. It specifies CASRDRGSNQPQHF.

V usage is TRBV4-1 and J usage is TRBJ2-5, with D possibly being TRBD1 (5 bases). The CDR3 length is 15 residues. Germline values: CDR1 MGHRA, CDR2 YSYEKL. The V gene lost 4 bases and the J gene lost 2 bases, with 14 bases spanning the gap. The CDR3: CASSLQAGLQETQYF. DNA for the CDR3: TGCGCCAGCAGCCTACAGGCAGGGCTACAAGAGACCCAGTACTTC.

J is TRBJ2-1 and V is TRBV9, with 7 nucleotides matching TRBD1. The CDR3 has 15 amino acids. With V trimmed by 0 bases and J by 11 bases, 11 bases remained unmatched. Germline CDR1 reads SGDLS; CDR2 reads YYNGEE. In DNA, the CDR3 is TGTGCCAGCAGCGTAGCTACAAGGGGGACAGATAAGCAGTTCTTC. This sequence encodes CASSVATRGTDKQFF.

The V and J genes are TRBV9 and TRBJ1-2, with TRBD1 matching 12 bases. Per the germline V gene, CDR1 is SGDLS and CDR2 is YYNGEE. The CDR3 spans 16 residues. V dropped 2 bases and J dropped 3; count of bases not matched to a gene: 5. CDR3 sequence: CASSVGTGGAHYGYTF. The CDR3 coding sequence is TGTGCCAGCAGCGTTGGGACAGGGGGCGCACACTATGGCTACACCTTC.

The chain combines TRBV29-1 with TRBJ1-5, with a tentative D call TRBD1 (6 bases). This CDR3 spans 13 amino acids. Per the germline V gene, CDR1 is SQVTM and CDR2 is ANQGSEA. With 6 bases removed from V and 4 bases from J, the gap between germline ends came to 13 bases. CDR3 sequence (DNA): TGCAGCGTGGGGAGGGGGGGAAATCAGCCCCAGCATTTT. It encodes CSVGRGGNQPQHF. The variable domain in full, with the rest retrieved from reference TRBV29-1 and TRBJ1-5, is SAVISQKPSRDICQRGTSLTIQCQVDSQVTMMFWYRQQPGQSLTLIATANQGSEATYESGFVIDKFPISRPNLTFSTLTVSNMSPEDSSIYLCSVGRGGNQPQHFGDGTRLSIL.

The chain recombines TRBV28 with TRBJ1-5; 8 bases agree with TRBD1. J was trimmed by 0 bases and V by 5 bases; bases with no gene match: 9. The CDR3 contains 17 residues. Germline CDR1 and CDR2: MDHEN and SYDVKM. The CDR3 loop is CASSHPGQAYSNQPQHF. The CDR3 region has the DNA TGTGCCAGCAGTCATCCGGGACAGGCTTATAGCAATCAGCCCCAGCATTTT.

This clone was seen only once. CDR3 in amino acids: CASSPRTFQETQYF. CDR3 in DNA: TGTGCCAGCAGCCCAAGGACATTTCAAGAGACCCAGTACTTC. The gene calls are TRBV7-9 and TRBJ2-5; D is perhaps TRBD1 (5 bases). The CDR3 consists of 14 residues. The V gene's germline CDR1 is SEHNR and CDR2 FQNEAQ (reference sequence). V was cut by 5 bases and J by 2 bases, with 12 bases left in between.

The chain recombines TRBV11-1 with TRBJ2-1, with TRBD1 identical over 8 bases. Germline loops: CDR1 SGHAT, CDR2 FQDESV (reference sequence). The J segment lost 8 bases and the V segment lost 7 bases, leaving 10 bases of the junction unmatched. The CDR3 consists of 14 residues. DNA for the CDR3: TGTGCCAGCATGAGGGCAGGGGGCCTCGATGAGCAGTTCTTC. Translating it yields CASMRAGGLDEQFF.

V gene TRBV7-2 combines with J gene TRBJ1-2, with unresolved D. The CDR3 is made up of 13 amino acids. Trimming left V 5 bases short and J 5 bases short, with 12 bases between. Germline V CDR1 and CDR2: SGHTA, FQGNSA. In DNA, the CDR3 is TGTGCCAGCAGCCACGGGCGGGGTTATGGCTACACCTTC. This translates into CASSHGRGYGYTF.

CDR3 DNA sequence: TGCGCCAGCAGCCAAGTGGGAGGGGGACCAACTATGGGCTACACCTTC. Its protein is CASSQVGGGPTMGYTF. The V and J genes are TRBV4-1 and TRBJ1-2, with D possibly matching TRBD1 (6 bases). The germline gives CDR1 MGHRA, CDR2 YSYEKL. V was cut by 1 base and J by 8 bases, with 20 bases left in between. CDR3 length equals 16 residues.

The V and J genes are TRBV30 and TRBJ1-2, with TRBD1 as a possible D gene (6 bases). V was trimmed by 3 bases and J by 6 bases, leaving 14 bases between them. This CDR3 region has 13 residues. Per the germline V gene, CDR1 is GTSNPN and CDR2 is SVGIG (reference sequence). The CDR3 protein is CAWRIGQGNGYTF. DNA for the CDR3: TGTGCCTGGAGGATCGGCCAGGGGAATGGCTACACCTTC.

This clone has only a few counts. The germline gene is not matched at one end of the junction; a read error may be the cause. J is TRBJ2-5 and V is TRBV7-7, with TRBD1 matching over 8 bases. The CDR3 contains 15 residues. CDR1 SSHAT and CDR2 FNYEAQ come from the germline V gene (reference sequence). The CDR3 sequence is CASSLALQGGETQYF. The CDR3 coding sequence is TGTGCTAGCAGCTTAGCGTTACAGGGGGGAGAGACCCAGTACTTC.

The chain has TRBV3-1 (or the pseudogene TRBV3-2) and TRBJ2-7; possibly TRBD1 for D (6 bases). V dropped 4 bases and J dropped 4 bases, with 11 bases sitting between them. The germline CDR1 and CDR2 sequences are LGHDT and YNNKEL (reference sequence). CDR3 size: 13 residues. CDR3 amino acids: CASSRLQGYEQYF. CDR3 nucleotides: TGTGCCAGCAGCCGATTACAGGGTTACGAGCAGTACTTC.

The chain links TRBV6-1 to TRBJ1-3, with D unclear. The CDR3 extends over 16 amino acids. Germline CDR1 and CDR2: MNHNS and SASEGT. The V end was cut by 3 bases, the J end by 1 base, with 13 bases between. For the CDR3, the DNA is TGTGCCAGCAGTGATCGGGGAAAAGGGTCTGGAAACACCATATATTTT. It is translated as CASSDRGKGSGNTIYF.